This T cell receptor beta chain appears in the sequencing data of a study of CD8 T cells in Susac syndrome. The overall study: Intravenous immunoglobulin alone or corticosteroids were being given to patients with Susac syndrome at blood draw, unless they were therapy-naive.

The patients with Susac syndrome were individuals who fulfilled the recently defined diagnostic criteria for disease that was either definite or probable. In contrast to the negatively isolated CD8+ and CD4+ T cells, TEMRA cells were FACS-enriched. Reverse transcription of roughly 0.45 to 1 ug RNA used random hexamers. immunoSEQ multiplex PCR amplified TCR beta CDR3 across 54 Vbeta, 13 Jbeta. TCRdb processed the immunoSEQ multiplex PCR reads anew with MiXCR; each CDR3 protein has one entry. The data contain more than 150,000 distinct CDR3 sequences, almost 96% of them singletons. CDR3 length: 10 residues. CDR1 is DFQATT and CDR2 is SNEGSKA in the germline V gene (reference sequence). The V end lost 6 bases, the J end lost 5 bases, and 7 bases lay between the germline ends.

The chain combines TRBV20-1 with TRBJ1-1; D not certain. The source material was CD4+ T cells from PBMCs. The sequence came from a human donor with Susac syndrome. CDR3 bases: TGCAGTGCCGTCCGGACTGAAGCTTTCTTT. It specifies CSAVRTEAFF.